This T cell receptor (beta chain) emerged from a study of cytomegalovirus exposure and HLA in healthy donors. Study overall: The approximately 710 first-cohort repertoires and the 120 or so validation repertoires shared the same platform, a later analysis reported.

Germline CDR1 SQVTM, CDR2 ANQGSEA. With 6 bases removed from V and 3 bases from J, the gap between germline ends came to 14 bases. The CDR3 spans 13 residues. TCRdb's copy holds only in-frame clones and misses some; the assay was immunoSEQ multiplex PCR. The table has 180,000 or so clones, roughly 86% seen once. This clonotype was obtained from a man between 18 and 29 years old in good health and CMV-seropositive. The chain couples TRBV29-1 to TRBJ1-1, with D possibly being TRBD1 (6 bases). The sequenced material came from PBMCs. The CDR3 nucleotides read TGCAGCGTCATAAGACAGGACCACACTGAAGCTTTCTTT. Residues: CSVIRQDHTEAFF.